Below, 26 T cell receptor beta chains from the same sample are listed, as sequenced in a study of T cell changes during pregnancy in multiple sclerosis. Some clones are missing from TCRdb's copy, which holds only in-frame ones; the method was immunoSEQ multiplex PCR. The sample records 68,000 or so clones, about 92% being singletons. This specimen consisted of peripheral blood, obtained in the second trimester of pregnancy. These receptors were obtained from a female donor in good health, enrolled as a control in a pregnancy study.

The V and J genes are TRBV30 and TRBJ1-2; D may be TRBD1 (6 bases). The CDR3 totals 13 residues. CDR1 GTSNPN and CDR2 SVGIG come from the germline V gene (reference sequence). Trimming shortened V by 4 bases and J by 8 bases, and 17 bases separated the two germline ends. CDR3 sequence reads: CAWKRGGARGYTF. CDR3 in DNA: TGTGCCTGGAAAAGGGGGGGGGCTCGAGGCTACACCTTC.

The gene calls are TRBV2 and TRBJ2-5; 8 bases agree with TRBD1. This CDR3 has 15 amino acids. Germline CDR1 SNHLY, CDR2 FYNNEI. With 10 bases clipped from V and 0 bases from J, the junction kept 10 bases outside the gene matches. The CDR3 here is CANGRDRNYQETQYF. CDR3 DNA sequence: TGTGCCAACGGCCGGGACAGGAACTACCAAGAGACCCAGTACTTC.

V and J are TRBV19 and TRBJ2-1; D is ambiguous. The CDR3 is made up of 15 amino acids. Germline V gene lookup returns CDR1 LNHDA and CDR2 SQIVND (reference sequence). Trimming cost V 1 base and J 0 bases, with 7 bases left between them. CDR3 residues: CASSIGATSYNEQFF. As DNA, the CDR3 is TGTGCCAGTAGTATAGGCGCCACCTCCTACAATGAGCAGTTCTTC.

V usage is TRBV13 and J usage is TRBJ1-4; D may be TRBD1 (6 bases). The V end was cut by 6 bases, the J end by 13 bases, with 15 bases between. The CDR3 runs 12 residues. CDR1 PRHDT and CDR2 FYEKMQ come from the germline V gene (reference sequence). As DNA, the CDR3 is TGTGCCAGCAGTTTCGACAGGTCGCGACTGTTTTTT. It codes for CASSFDRSRLFF.

This chain connects TRBV4-3 to TRBJ1-5; no clear D gene. There are 15 residues in the CDR3. V was cut by 0 bases and J by 4 bases, with 10 bases left in between. Per germline, CDR1 LGHNA and CDR2 YSLEER. The CDR3 reads CASSQELRWNQPQHF. CDR3 sequence (DNA): TGCGCCAGCAGCCAAGAGCTCCGGTGGAATCAGCCCCAGCATTTT.

The chain links TRBV6-1 to TRBJ1-3; 7 nucleotides line up with TRBD1. CDR3 length: 14 residues. J lost 1 base, V lost 8 bases, and 5 bases had no gene match. Germline V gene data show CDR1 as MNHNS and CDR2 as SASEGT. CDR3 nucleotide sequence: TGTGCCAGCGGCAACAGGGGTTCTGGAAACACCATATATTTT. Protein product: CASGNRGSGNTIYF.

The chain uses TRBV11-2 and TRBJ1-2; a weak D match, TRBD1 (5 bases). CDR1 is SGHAT and CDR2 is FQNNGV in the germline V gene. There are 13 residues in the CDR3. V gave up 7 bases and J gave up 2 bases, with 11 bases separating them. CDR3 sequence: CASTSGGNYGYTF. In nucleotides, the CDR3 is TGTGCCAGCACCAGCGGGGGGAACTATGGCTACACCTTC.

The chain couples TRBV6-5 to TRBJ1-2; 10 positions match TRBD1. V was pared by 6 bases and J by 7 bases, with 5 bases of the junction left unmatched. The CDR3 is 13 residues long. Germline CDR1 MNHEY, CDR2 SVGAGI. Here the CDR3 reads CASSRQGASGYTF. As DNA, the CDR3 is TGTGCCAGCAGCCGACAGGGGGCCAGTGGCTACACCTTC.

The chain employs TRBV25-1 and TRBJ2-5; 7 bases map to TRBD1. Germline-derived CDR1 and CDR2 are MGHDK and SYGVNS. With V trimmed by 5 bases and J by 5 bases, 8 bases remained unmatched. The CDR3 length is 14 residues. CDR3 protein: CASSLAGGMETQYF. CDR3 DNA: TGTGCCAGCAGTTTGGCAGGGGGAATGGAGACCCAGTACTTC.

The CDR3 sequence is CSVDPGTSGGRETQYF. CDR3 coding DNA: TGCAGCGTGGACCCCGGTACTAGCGGGGGAAGGGAGACCCAGTACTTC. The chain couples TRBV29-1 to TRBJ2-5; 11 bases fit TRBD2. The germline V gene encodes CDR1 SQVTM and CDR2 ANQGSEA. V gave up 6 bases and J gave up 5 bases; unmatched junction bases: 14. The CDR3 contains 16 residues.

In the case of this clone: One end of the junction fails to match germline, which may point to a read error. The rearrangement joins TRBV7-7 to TRBJ2-1; 10 bases line up with TRBD2. The CDR3 is made up of 13 amino acids. Germline V CDR1 and CDR2: SSHAT, FNYEAQ (reference sequence). CDR3 DNA: TGTGCTAGCAGCTTAGGACTAGCGGATGAGCAGTTCTTC. Translating it yields CASSLGLADEQFF.

The chain recombines TRBV28 with TRBJ1-2; tentative D call: TRBD1 (6 bases). CDR3 size: 13 residues. The V gene's germline CDR1 is MDHEN and CDR2 SYDVKM. The V gene lost 2 bases and the J gene lost 7 bases, with 11 bases spanning the gap. The CDR3, as DNA: TGTGCCAGCAGTTTACAGGGGTTGGGTGGCTACACCTTC. It encodes CASSLQGLGGYTF.

The chain employs TRBV4-3 and TRBJ2-7; D gene ambiguous. Germline V CDR1 and CDR2: LGHNA, YSLEER. V dropped 0 bases and J dropped 9 bases, with 12 bases sitting between them. CDR3 length equals 13 residues. The CDR3, as DNA: TGCGCCAGCAGCCAAGATCTTGGCTCTAGGCAGTACTTC. This gives the protein CASSQDLGSRQYF.

This clone is a singleton in its sample. The chain couples TRBV28 to TRBJ1-6, with 11 bases aligning to TRBD1. The germline CDR1 and CDR2 sequences are MDHEN and SYDVKM. The CDR3 is 15 residues long. The junction had 6 bases not matched to a gene; V was cut back by 4 bases and J by 10 bases. Here the CDR3 DNA reads TGTGCCAGCAGTTCTGGGACAGGGGGACGGTCACCCCTCCACTTT. Its translation: CASSSGTGGRSPLHF.

The CDR3 loop is CASSSGLSSIYEQYF. Written as DNA, the CDR3 is TGTGCCAGCAGTAGTGGACTCTCGTCGATCTACGAGCAGTACTTC. This chain uses TRBV28 with TRBJ2-7, with D possibly matching TRBD2 (5 bases). The CDR3 contains 15 residues. Trimming removed 5 bases from V and 3 bases from J, with 17 bases in between. Germline V gives CDR1 MDHEN, CDR2 SYDVKM. The full variable domain, with the rest looked up from reference TRBV28 and TRBJ2-7, is DVKVTQSSRYLVKRTGEKVFLECVQDMDHENMFWYRQDPGLGLRLIYFSYDVKMKEKGDIPEGYSVSREKKERFSLILESASTNQTSMYLCASSSGLSSIYEQYFGPGTRLTVT.

The chain uses TRBV5-1 and TRBJ2-7, with no clear D. The germline V and J ends were trimmed by 0 bases and 5 bases, with 9 bases remaining between them. The CDR3 is 13 residues long. The V gene's germline CDR1 is SGHRS and CDR2 YFSETQ. CDR3: CASSLAPEDEQYF. CDR3 DNA sequence: TGCGCCAGCAGCTTGGCCCCTGAGGACGAGCAGTACTTC.

V and J are TRBV7-6 and TRBJ2-1, with 8 nucleotides matching TRBD1. Germline V gives CDR1 SGHVS, CDR2 FNYEAQ. This CDR3 spans 19 amino acids. V lost 5 bases and J lost 4; bases outside the gene matches: 19. This CDR3 is CASSRAIGTGKEEYNEQFF. DNA for the CDR3: TGTGCCAGCAGCCGAGCCATTGGGACAGGCAAAGAGGAATACAATGAGCAGTTCTTC.

The genes are TRBV7-9 and TRBJ2-1; D gene unclear. This CDR3 region has 15 residues. Trimming stripped 2 bases from V and 2 bases from J, with 10 bases between. CDR1 is SEHNR, CDR2 FQNEAQ, per germline (reference sequence). CDR3 sequence reads: CASSLITTTYNEQFF. As DNA, the CDR3 is TGTGCCAGCAGCTTAATAACAACAACCTACAATGAGCAGTTCTTC.

In this sample, this clone turned up once. This sequence joins TRBV5-1 and TRBJ2-1, with 8 bases lining up with TRBD2. The germline gives CDR1 SGHRS, CDR2 YFSETQ. The CDR3 has 14 amino acids. With V trimmed by 4 bases and J by 9 bases, 9 bases remained unmatched. This chain's CDR3 is CASSPAAGAREQFF. CDR3 in DNA: TGCGCCAGCAGCCCTGCAGCGGGAGCGCGTGAGCAGTTCTTC.

This chain links TRBV7-6 with TRBJ1-2; possible D gene TRBD1, 6 bases. CDR3 length: 15 amino acids. V lost 4 bases to trimming and J lost 5 bases, with 17 bases between them. Germline-derived CDR1 and CDR2 are SGHVS and FNYEAQ. CDR3 sequence reads: CASSSGGALGYGYTF. CDR3 nucleotides: TGTGCCAGCAGCTCCGGGGGGGCCTTGGGGTATGGCTACACCTTC.

This clone was observed a handful of times. The chain combines TRBV7-8 with TRBJ2-2; TRBD2 might be the D (5 bases). The CDR3 has 15 amino acids. V lost 7 bases and J lost 5, with 17 bases in between. Germline CDR1 and CDR2: SGHVS and FQNEAQ. For the CDR3, the DNA is TGTGCCAGCAAACCGGGTCGCCGGGGTACCGGGGAGCTGTTTTTT. Translation: CASKPGRRGTGELFF.

This chain uses TRBV6-5 with TRBJ1-1; 7 nucleotides agree with TRBD1. V lost 5 bases to trimming and J lost 4 bases; unmatched junction nucleotides: 4. This CDR3 has 13 residues. Germline loops: CDR1 MNHEY, CDR2 SVGAGI. CDR3 protein: CASSTGTVTEAFF. The DNA of the CDR3 is TGTGCCAGCAGTACTGGGACAGTCACTGAAGCTTTCTTT.

The J gene is TRBJ2-3, the V gene TRBV5-4; D is possibly TRBD2 (7 bases). The CDR3 is 19 residues long. V was trimmed by 6 bases and J by 0 bases, leaving 26 bases between them. The germline V gene encodes CDR1 SGHNT and CDR2 YYREEE (reference sequence). CDR3 protein: CASTGGLAGASLSTDTQYF. Written as DNA, the CDR3 is TGTGCCAGCACCGGAGGACTCGCGGGGGCCTCCTTGAGCACAGATACGCAGTATTTT.

This clone has just a few counts. The chain uses TRBV7-8 and TRBJ2-7, with D hard to call. This CDR3 is built from 15 residues. Germline values: CDR1 SGHVS, CDR2 FQNEAQ. V lost 1 base and J lost 7, with 17 bases in between. CDR3 nucleotides: TGTGCCAGCAGCTTAGGTCGGAACCTAGTGGGTGAGCAGTACTTC. It translates to CASSLGRNLVGEQYF. Based on the CDR3 plus reference TRBV7-8 and TRBJ2-7, the full variable domain is GAGVSQSPRYKVAKRGQDVALRCDPISGHVSLFWYQQALGQGPEFLTYFQNEAQLDKSGLPSDRFFAERPEGSVSTLKIQRTQQEDSAVYLCASSLGRNLVGEQYFGPGTRLTVT.

V usage is TRBV2 and J usage is TRBJ2-7; a possible D gene is TRBD1 (6 bases). The CDR3 spans 13 residues. Germline V gene sequence: CDR1 SNHLY, CDR2 FYNNEI. V dropped 7 bases and J dropped 5 bases, with 15 bases sitting between them. This CDR3 is CASIPGEGDEQYF. CDR3 in DNA: TGTGCCAGCATCCCAGGGGAAGGGGACGAGCAGTACTTC.

This rearrangement joins TRBV30 to TRBJ1-4; a possible D gene is TRBD1 (6 bases). The CDR3 sequence is 12 residues long. In germline, CDR1 is GTSNPN, CDR2 SVGIG (reference sequence). Trimming removed 4 bases at V and 5 bases at J, with 8 bases between. CDR3 bases: TGTGCCTGGAACAGGGACAATGAAAAACTGTTTTTT. This encodes CAWNRDNEKLFF.